This T cell receptor (beta chain) is drawn from a study of radiation and T cells in renal cell carcinoma. Time point in this sample: blood 2 weeks post-SBRT. The treatment here: 15 Gy SBRT to primary tumor, nephrectomy 4 weeks later. Blood was sampled at baseline, 2 weeks and 4 weeks after SBRT. Using immunoSEQ multiplex PCR, the repertoire was profiled, and TCRdb retains in-frame clones only, with some absent. The data show about 49,000 clones, 80% seen once. This CDR3 is built from 16 residues. The material was blood, obtained from a patient whose treatment included radiotherapy and nephrectomy. The source of this sequence is a woman in her 70s with renal cell carcinoma. The rearrangement links TRBV21-1 to TRBJ2-3; whether TRBD1, the table's D call, matches the DNA was not checked. TRBV21-1 has pseudogene status. The CDR3 loop reads CASSKEKGFDTDTQYF. In DNA, the CDR3 is TGTGCCAGCAGCAAAGAAAAGGGGTTTGATACAGATACGCAGTATTTT.